This note documents a single TCR beta chain sequence. The length of the CDR3 is 13 residues. Germline CDR1 is LNHDA and CDR2 is SQIVND (reference sequence). The V gene lost 3 bases and the J gene lost 5 bases, with 8 bases spanning the gap. This entry comes from a study of technical replicates of blood from several donors. The table came from immunoSEQ multiplex PCR; TCRdb's copy has only in-frame clones and leaves some out. The sample yields tens of thousands of clones, over 75% seen once. This clonotype was sampled from a human donor in good health. Sequencing input: T cells isolated from PBMCs. V and J are TRBV19 and TRBJ1-5, with unresolved D. CDR3 sequence: CASSMLRDQPQHF. The CDR3 region has the DNA TGTGCCAGTAGTATGTTGAGGGATCAGCCCCAGCATTTT.